These 10 T cell receptor beta chains originate from one sample sequenced in a study of blood T cells in healthy people across ages. Then a second PCR, running roughly 7 to 11 cycles, was carried out with a sample-barcoded 5' primer and a J-beta primer mix. Using its own MiXCR run on the 5' RACE reads, TCRdb lists one record per CDR3 protein. In the table there are about 290,000 distinct CDR3 sequences, roughly a quarter of which are singletons. The sequenced sample consisted of blood. These receptors were taken from a woman aged 65 to 85 in good health.

This clonotype was recorded a few times. The chain links TRBV15 to TRBJ1-2; 8 bases align to TRBD1. V trimming: 2 bases; J trimming: 2 bases; junction bases outside the gene matches: 1. Germline V gene sequence: CDR1 LNHNV, CDR2 YYDKDF (reference sequence). This CDR3 comprises 14 residues. The CDR3 reads CATSRRDRNYGYTF. CDR3 nucleotides: TGTGCCACCAGCAGAAGGGACAGGAACTATGGCTACACCTTC. Using reference TRBV15 and TRBJ1-2 for the parts outside the CDR3, the full variable domain is DAMVIQNPRYQVTQFGKPVTLSCSQTLNHNVMYWYQQKSSQAPKLLFHYYDKDFNNEADTPDNFQSRRPNTSFCFLDIRSPGLGDTAMYLCATSRRDRNYGYTFGSGTRLTVV.

The rearrangement uses TRBV28 and TRBJ2-5; 8 bases map to TRBD1. The CDR3 is made up of 16 amino acids. V was pared by 5 bases and J by 3 bases, with 11 bases of the junction left unmatched. Germline values: CDR1 MDHEN, CDR2 SYDVKM. The CDR3 DNA is TGTGCCAGCAGTGCACCAGGGGGCGCGGGGAAAGAGACCCAGTACTTC. Its protein is CASSAPGGAGKETQYF.

This clonotype was counted between two and nine times. V gene TRBV7-2 combines with J gene TRBJ2-1; D remains ambiguous. V was cut by 5 bases and J by 5 bases, with 13 bases left in between. CDR1 is SGHTA, CDR2 FQGNSA, per germline. The length of the CDR3 is 14 residues. The CDR3 sequence is CASSLRTLHNEQFF. The CDR3 DNA reads TGTGCCAGCAGCCTCCGGACCCTTCACAATGAGCAGTTCTTC.

The genes are TRBV2 and TRBJ2-1; tentatively, D is TRBD1 (7 bases). From germline, CDR1 is SNHLY and CDR2 FYNNEI. The CDR3 consists of 16 residues. V lost 6 bases, J lost 0 bases, and 15 bases lay in between. The CDR3 region is CASSLRGTVSYNEQFF. The CDR3, as DNA: TGTGCCAGCAGCCTCCGGGGGACAGTCTCCTACAATGAGCAGTTCTTC.

This clonotype was detected only a few times. This rearrangement joins TRBV24-1 to TRBJ2-7; TRBD1 matches 10 bases. The end of the DNA aligns better with TRBJ2-1, so the J call may be wrong. The CDR3 loop spans 15 amino acids. Germline V CDR1 and CDR2: KGHDR, SFDVKD. In DNA, the CDR3 is TGTGCCACCAGTGGCCCGGGACAGGGGTGGCATGAGCAGTTCTTC. Residues: CATSGPGQGWHEQFF.

V gene TRBV3-1 combines with J gene TRBJ2-2, with 8 bases lining up with TRBD1. With 7 bases clipped from V and 4 bases from J, the junction kept 8 bases outside the gene matches. The CDR3 loop spans 15 amino acids. Germline CDR1 and CDR2: LGHDT and YNNKEL (reference sequence). The CDR3 protein is CASNPGQAGTGELFF. Written as DNA, the CDR3 is TGTGCCAGCAACCCGGGACAGGCTGGCACCGGGGAGCTGTTTTTT.

The chain uses TRBV3-1 and TRBJ2-4; 13 nucleotides agree with TRBD2. The V and J ends lost 3 bases and 5 bases, in that order; junction bases with no gene match: 13. In germline, CDR1 is LGHDT, CDR2 YNNKEL (reference sequence). The CDR3 is 19 amino acids. The CDR3 DNA sequence: TGTGCCAGCAGCCAGAAGAGGGGTGGGACTAGCGGGAACCAAAACATTCAGTACTTC. Translation gives CASSQKRGGTSGNQNIQYF. Complete variable domain (other parts from reference TRBV3-1 and TRBJ2-4): DTAVSQTPKYLVTQMGNDKSIKCEQNLGHDTMYWYKQDSKKFLKIMFSYNNKELIINETVPNRFSPKSPDKAHLNLHINSLELGDSAVYFCASSQKRGGTSGNQNIQYFGAGTRLSVL.

The genes are TRBV11-2 and TRBJ2-1; 10 bases map to TRBD2. TRBJ2-5 explains the end of the DNA better; the J call may be wrong. Per the germline V gene, CDR1 is SGHAT and CDR2 is FQNNGV. There are 14 residues in the CDR3. The DNA of the CDR3 is TGTGCCAGCAGGTTGACTAGCGGGCAAGAGACCCAGTACTTC. Translation: CASRLTSGQETQYF.

The chain carries TRBV11-2 and TRBJ1-1, with unresolved D. The germline V gene encodes CDR1 SGHAT and CDR2 FQNNGV. CDR3 length equals 9 residues. Between the trimmed V and J ends, which lost 7 bases and 11 bases, there was a span of 8 bases. DNA for the CDR3: TGTGCCAGCACCCACTGGGCTTTCTTT. This encodes CASTHWAFF.

The genes are TRBV28 and TRBJ2-1, with D tentatively TRBD1 (6 bases). Germline V lookup: CDR1 MDHEN, CDR2 SYDVKM. Between the trimmed V and J ends, which lost 5 bases and 9 bases, there was a span of 20 bases. CDR3 length: 15 amino acids. This CDR3 reads CASSPMRAGAVEQFF. CDR3 DNA: TGTGCCAGCAGTCCTATGAGGGCAGGGGCCGTTGAGCAGTTCTTC. The full variable domain, with the rest looked up from reference TRBV28 and TRBJ2-1, is DVKVTQSSRYLVKRTGEKVFLECVQDMDHENMFWYRQDPGLGLRLIYFSYDVKMKEKGDIPEGYSVSREKKERFSLILESASTNQTSMYLCASSPMRAGAVEQFFGPGTRLTVL.